The 30 T cell receptor beta chains presented below share a single source sample, sequenced in a study of shared clonotypes between healthy human individuals. TCRdb's copy holds only in-frame clones and misses some; the assay was immunoSEQ multiplex PCR. Of 2 million or so clones in the sample, roughly 94% were seen once. The sequenced sample consisted of naive CD4+ T cells sorted from blood. Subset in this sample: CD45RA+ positively selected. These receptors were taken from a man between 18 and 29 years old in good health.

The chain is built from TRBV30 and TRBJ1-5; TRBD1 agrees at 7 bases. V lost 3 bases and J lost 6; bases outside the gene matches: 8. This CDR3 spans 14 amino acids. Per the germline V gene, CDR1 is GTSNPN and CDR2 is SVGIG (reference sequence). CDR3 in DNA: TGTGCCTGGAGCGAGGGGGCGGTCACTCAGCCCCAGCATTTT. The encoded protein is CAWSEGAVTQPQHF.

V gene TRBV6-1 combines with J gene TRBJ2-7, with unresolved D. Germline CDR1 reads MNHNS; CDR2 reads SASEGT. Trimming took off 8 bases at V and 0 bases at J, with 5 bases between the two ends. The CDR3 length is 11 residues. CDR3 bases: TGTGCCAGCTGGGACTCCTACGAGCAGTACTTC. It codes for CASWDSYEQYF.

To note about this clone: The sample carries other DNA sequences with the same CDR3. The V gene is TRBV29-1, the J gene TRBJ1-2; no clear D gene. Germline V lookup: CDR1 SQVTM, CDR2 ANQGSEA. Trimming cost V 0 bases and J 0 bases, with 2 bases left between them. This CDR3 is built from 12 residues. CDR3 sequence: CSVEDPNYGYTF. DNA for the CDR3: TGCAGCGTTGAAGACCCTAACTATGGCTACACCTTC. Full variable domain (missing parts from reference TRBV29-1 and TRBJ1-2): SAVISQKPSRDICQRGTSLTIQCQVDSQVTMMFWYRQQPGQSLTLIATANQGSEATYESGFVIDKFPISRPNLTFSTLTVSNMSPEDSSIYLCSVEDPNYGYTFGSGTRLTVV.

This chain joins TRBV4-1 and TRBJ2-5; 10 bases map to TRBD2. The CDR3 spans 16 residues. V gave up 0 bases and J gave up 3 bases; unmatched junction bases: 4. The germline gives CDR1 MGHRA, CDR2 YSYEKL. This CDR3 is CASSQERLAGEETQYF. DNA for the CDR3: TGCGCCAGCAGCCAAGAACGGCTAGCGGGGGAAGAGACCCAGTACTTC.

Here the CDR3 DNA reads TGTGCCAGTACCGGAGACGACAGGGGCCACAATCAGCCCCAGCATTTT. Encoded protein: CASTGDDRGHNQPQHF. The chain combines TRBV19 with TRBJ1-5; 8 bases map to TRBD1. V dropped 7 bases and J dropped 3; count of bases not matched to a gene: 11. The V gene's germline CDR1 is LNHDA and CDR2 SQIVND (reference sequence). The CDR3 consists of 16 residues.

V is TRBV4-3 and J is TRBJ2-7; 9 bases agree with TRBD1. The CDR3 spans 15 residues. With 3 bases clipped from V and 5 bases from J, the junction kept 8 bases outside the gene matches. Germline V gene data show CDR1 as LGHNA and CDR2 as YSLEER. CDR3 nucleotide sequence: TGCGCCAGCAGCCAGGCCGGGACAGGGAAAGACGAGCAGTACTTC. Its protein product is CASSQAGTGKDEQYF.

The count of this clone is one. This chain connects TRBV11-2 to TRBJ2-3; 12 bases map to TRBD2. The trim removed 4 bases at V and 5 bases at J, leaving 7 bases unmatched. The CDR3 totals 16 residues. From germline, CDR1 is SGHAT and CDR2 FQNNGV. CDR3: CASSSSSGRAGDTQYF. The CDR3 DNA follows: TGTGCCAGCAGCTCCTCTAGCGGGAGGGCCGGAGATACGCAGTATTTT.

This sequence joins TRBV5-4 and TRBJ2-3; perhaps TRBD2 as D (5 bases). Trimming shortened V by 0 bases and J by 6 bases, and 17 bases separated the two germline ends. Germline V CDR1 and CDR2: SGHNT, YYREEE (reference sequence). CDR3 length: 16 residues. CDR3 DNA sequence: TGTGCCAGCAGCTTGGAGGGCGGGCTAATGATGGATACGCAGTATTTT. It codes for CASSLEGGLMMDTQYF.

The chain uses TRBV11-2 and TRBJ2-1, with D unresolved. The germline CDR1 and CDR2 sequences are SGHAT and FQNNGV. CDR3 length: 12 residues. The germline V and J ends were trimmed by 4 bases and 9 bases, with 10 bases remaining between them. CDR3 in amino acids: CASSSTWGEQFF. DNA of the CDR3: TGTGCCAGCAGCTCCACCTGGGGTGAGCAGTTCTTC.

In regard to this clone: In the same sample, other DNA sequences code for this CDR3. The DNA of the CDR3 is TGTGCCAGCTCACCACAGGGGGGGTATGGCTACACCTTC. Protein sequence: CASSPQGGYGYTF. This rearrangement joins TRBV18 to TRBJ1-2; perhaps TRBD1 as D (6 bases). V lost 1 base, J lost 5 bases, and 8 bases lay in between. CDR3 length: 13 amino acids. CDR1 is KGHSH and CDR2 is LQKENI in the germline V gene.

The rearrangement links TRBV2 to TRBJ2-7, with D perhaps matching TRBD1 (6 bases). The germline V gene has CDR1 SNHLY and CDR2 FYNNEI. With 7 bases removed from V and 2 bases from J, the gap between germline ends came to 12 bases. CDR3 size: 13 residues. The CDR3: CASTRQEAYEQYF. The CDR3 DNA follows: TGTGCCAGCACCCGACAGGAGGCCTACGAGCAGTACTTC. Variable domain in full (rest from reference TRBV2 and TRBJ2-7): EPEVTQTPSHQVTQMGQEVILRCVPISNHLYFYWYRQILGQKVEFLVSFYNNEISEKSEIFDDQFSVERPDGSNFTLKIRSTKLEDSAMYFCASTRQEAYEQYFGPGTRLTVT.

The chain is built from TRBV5-1 and TRBJ2-3, with 10 bases lining up with TRBD2. Germline V gene data show CDR1 as SGHRS and CDR2 as YFSETQ. The CDR3 has 16 amino acids. With V trimmed by 4 bases and J by 6 bases, 11 bases remained unmatched. In DNA, the CDR3 is TGCGCCAGCAGCCAACGGACTAGCGGTATAATGGATACGCAGTATTTT. Its protein product is CASSQRTSGIMDTQYF.

V and J are TRBV2 and TRBJ2-7, with 7 bases aligning to TRBD2. The CDR3 loop spans 15 amino acids. Germline CDR1 is SNHLY and CDR2 is FYNNEI. V lost 1 base and J lost 0; bases outside the gene matches: 3. The CDR3, as DNA: TGTGCCAGCAGTGAAGAGCGGGGTAGCTCCTACGAGCAGTACTTC. This translates into CASSEERGSSYEQYF.

This clone is a singleton in its sample. V usage is TRBV5-4 and J usage is TRBJ2-4; 11 nucleotides align to TRBD1. CDR3 length: 18 amino acids. Germline V lookup: CDR1 SGHNT, CDR2 YYREEE (reference sequence). The V gene end was trimmed by 3 bases and the J gene end by 0 bases; junction bases not matched to a gene: 8. In nucleotides, the CDR3 is TGTGCCAGCAGCTCCTCGGGACAGGGGGTATTAGCCAAAAACATTCAGTACTTC. Protein sequence: CASSSSGQGVLAKNIQYF. Combining the CDR3 with reference TRBV5-4 and TRBJ2-4 gives the whole variable domain ETGVTQSPTHLIKTRGQQVTLRCSSQSGHNTVSWYQQALGQGPQFIFQYYREEENGRGNFPPRFSGLQFPNYSSELNVNALELDDSALYLCASSSSGQGVLAKNIQYFGAGTRLSVL.

Of note for this clone: Other DNA sequences in this specimen translate into the identical CDR3. The CDR3: CSASEENIQYF. In DNA, the CDR3 is TGCAGTGCTAGTGAAGAAAACATTCAGTACTTC. The rearrangement joins TRBV20-1 to TRBJ2-4, with D hard to call. Germline V gene sequence: CDR1 DFQATT, CDR2 SNEGSKA (reference sequence). Trimming left V 3 bases short and J 5 bases short, with 5 bases between. CDR3 size: 11 residues.

The chain combines TRBV7-2 with TRBJ1-5; the D is unclear. The CDR3 covers 15 residues. V lost 1 base to trimming and J lost 1 base, with 8 bases between them. Germline CDR1 is SGHTA and CDR2 is FQGNSA. Here the CDR3 DNA reads TGTGCCAGCAGCTTAGTACTAGGGAGCAATCAGCCCCAGCATTTT. Its translation is CASSLVLGSNQPQHF.

This clone was counted once. This chain joins TRBV5-4 and TRBJ2-3; TRBD1 matches at 7 bases. The CDR3 consists of 14 residues. Germline V gene sequence: CDR1 SGHNT, CDR2 YYREEE (reference sequence). J gave up 3 bases and V 4 bases, and 5 bases lay outside the gene matches. The CDR3 sequence: CASSLGQRTDTQYF. CDR3 in DNA: TGTGCCAGCAGCCTGGGACAGCGGACAGATACGCAGTATTTT.

The rearrangement joins TRBV30 to TRBJ2-7, with 7 bases lining up with TRBD1. The CDR3 sequence is 14 residues long. Trimming removed 0 bases from V and 6 bases from J; junction bases left unmatched: 8. The germline V gene encodes CDR1 GTSNPN and CDR2 SVGIG (reference sequence). CDR3 DNA: TGTGCCTGGAGTGTCCCAGGGGGAGTGGGCGAGCAGTACTTC. Translation: CAWSVPGGVGEQYF.

The chain recombines TRBV6-5 with TRBJ1-6, with a tentative D call TRBD1 (5 bases). V was shortened by 5 bases and J by 10 bases, with 12 bases between the two germline ends. CDR1 MNHEY and CDR2 SVGAGI come from the germline V gene. The CDR3 runs 13 residues. The CDR3 spells CASSPWGGSPLHF. In DNA form, the CDR3 reads TGTGCCAGCAGTCCTTGGGGGGGGTCACCCCTCCACTTT.

The V gene is TRBV28, the J gene TRBJ2-3; TRBD1 matches at 9 bases. Germline V gene lookup returns CDR1 MDHEN and CDR2 SYDVKM. The CDR3 sequence is 14 residues long. V lost 8 bases, J lost 9 bases, and 12 bases stayed unmatched. The CDR3 region is CASYTGGAPVTQYF. As DNA, the CDR3 is TGTGCCAGCTATACAGGGGGCGCTCCGGTAACGCAGTATTTT.

V usage is TRBV29-1 and J usage is TRBJ1-5, with 10 nucleotides matching TRBD1. The CDR3 is made up of 14 amino acids. Trimming removed 4 bases from V and 4 bases from J; junction bases left unmatched: 4. CDR1 is SQVTM and CDR2 is ANQGSEA in the germline V gene. The CDR3 is CSVGVGQGNQPQHF. The CDR3, as DNA: TGCAGCGTTGGCGTGGGACAGGGGAATCAGCCCCAGCATTTT.

About this clone itself: Additional DNA sequences in this sample encode the identical CDR3. CDR3 region: CASSLGPGETQYF. As DNA, the CDR3 is TGTGCCAGCAGCTTGGGACCCGGGGAGACCCAGTACTTC. The V and J genes are TRBV11-3 and TRBJ2-5; D is perhaps TRBD1 or TRBD2 (5 bases each). Trimming stripped 3 bases from V and 5 bases from J, with 10 bases between. Germline CDR1 and CDR2: SGHNT and YENEEA. CDR3 length: 13 residues.

V and J are TRBV30 and TRBJ2-1; the D gene is possibly TRBD1 (5 bases). In germline, CDR1 is GTSNPN, CDR2 SVGIG (reference sequence). V gave up 3 bases and J gave up 6 bases, with 9 bases separating them. This CDR3 region has 12 residues. In DNA, the CDR3 is TGTGCCTGGAGATATGACAGCAATGAGCAGTTCTTC. It is translated as CAWRYDSNEQFF.

The rearrangement joins TRBV4-2 to TRBJ2-2; 10 bases line up with TRBD2. With 4 bases clipped from V and 6 bases from J, the junction kept 8 bases outside the gene matches. The CDR3 runs to 16 residues. CDR1 is LGHNA and CDR2 is YNFKEQ in the germline V gene. The CDR3 nucleotides read TGTGCCAGCAGCCTAGAGGAGCTAGCGGGAGCCGGGGAGCTGTTTTTT. Translation: CASSLEELAGAGELFF.

This chain connects TRBV9 to TRBJ2-3; D perhaps matches TRBD2 (6 bases). CDR1 and CDR2 (germline): SGDLS, YYNGEE. The V gene lost 4 bases and the J gene lost 0 bases, with 15 bases spanning the gap. The CDR3 runs to 16 residues. The CDR3 is CASSPQAGTSTDTQYF. CDR3 sequence (DNA): TGTGCCAGCAGCCCGCAGGCCGGGACTAGCACAGATACGCAGTATTTT.

This chain connects TRBV6-4 to TRBJ2-3; 8 bases match TRBD1. Germline V CDR1 and CDR2: MRHNA, SNTAGT. V was clipped by 6 bases and J by 4 bases; unmatched bases: 6. This CDR3 has 14 amino acids. The CDR3 protein is CASSPRTGPDTQYF. CDR3 bases: TGTGCCAGCAGCCCAAGGACAGGGCCAGATACGCAGTATTTT.

The V and J genes are TRBV5-1 and TRBJ2-7; D gene ambiguous. V lost 0 bases and J lost 0, with 10 bases in between. CDR1 is SGHRS and CDR2 is YFSETQ in the germline V gene. The CDR3 is made up of 15 amino acids. As DNA, the CDR3 is TGCGCCAGCAGCTTGGAGCCCAGTATCTCCTACGAGCAGTACTTC. Translated: CASSLEPSISYEQYF.

CDR3 sequence reads: CASSRAGTSVNEQFF. As DNA, the CDR3 is TGTGCCAGCAGCAGAGCCGGGACTAGCGTCAATGAGCAGTTCTTC. The V gene is TRBV7-2, the J gene TRBJ2-1; TRBD2 matches 10 bases. Per the germline V gene, CDR1 is SGHTA and CDR2 is FQGNSA. This CDR3 spans 15 amino acids. With V trimmed by 5 bases and J by 6 bases, 7 bases remained unmatched.

The chain couples TRBV7-2 to TRBJ2-5; unclear D gene. V was pared by 0 bases and J by 5 bases, with 13 bases between. The CDR3 is made up of 15 amino acids. In germline, CDR1 is SGHTA, CDR2 FQGNSA. The CDR3 region is CASSLAHGSGETQYF. The CDR3 DNA follows: TGTGCCAGCAGCTTAGCGCACGGCAGTGGCGAGACCCAGTACTTC.

V is TRBV10-2 and J is TRBJ2-7; D gene uncertain. Germline lookup yields CDR1 WSHSY and CDR2 SAAADI. The CDR3 sequence is 14 residues long. With 0 bases removed from V and 6 bases from J, the gap between germline ends came to 12 bases. The CDR3, as DNA: TGCGCCAGCAGTGAGTCATTGTGGGTCGGCGAGCAGTACTTC. This encodes CASSESLWVGEQYF.